The clone carrying this T cell receptor (beta chain) has at least ten counts. Antigen unknown. Per germline, CDR1 SGHRS and CDR2 YFSETQ. The V end lost 1 base, the J end lost 0 bases, and 9 bases lay between the germline ends. The CDR3 length is 15 residues. The data are from a study of spatial heterogeneity in lung cancer. Study-level information: Alpha-chain sequences were consistently detected less often than beta-chain sequences.

General study findings and limits: There were more appearances of ubiquitous expanded tumor TCRs in blood at resection than at follow-up.

In the library, each TCR cDNA molecule bore its own unique molecular identifier. TCRdb passed the 5' RACE reads through MiXCR, listing each CDR3 protein once. This sample has some 37,000 distinct CDR3 sequences, with 5.2% found just once. The time point denotes: sample taken at primary tumor resection. Sequencing of whole RNA from tumor, nontumor lung or frozen PBMC involved no sorting. The donor group consisted of 55 to 85 patients who had untreated, early-stage non-small cell lung cancer. The specimen was PBMCs, collected at surgery. The source of this sequence is a female donor with early-stage non-small cell lung cancer. This rearrangement joins TRBV5-1 to TRBJ2-3, with D uncertain. CDR3: CASSLPVISTDTQYF. CDR3 DNA: TGCGCCAGCAGCTTGCCGGTTATCAGCACAGATACGCAGTATTTT.